The source of this TCR beta chain is a study of control samples from healthy donors and cancer patients. The method was immunoSEQ multiplex PCR; TCRdb's version includes in-frame clones alone and lacks a portion of them. The table shows roughly 55,000 clones, with roughly 95% occurring only once. This CDR3 spans 14 amino acids. V was clipped by 3 bases and J by 7 bases, with 15 bases between them. The germline CDR1 and CDR2 sequences are SGHDN and FVKESK. V gene TRBV14 combines with J gene TRBJ2-5; D possibly uses TRBD1 or TRBD2 (5 bases each). This receptor was identified in a woman aged 18-29 years in good health. Specimen: blood. CDR3 in amino acids: CASSQPGVGGTQYF. For the CDR3, the DNA is TGTGCCAGCAGCCAGCCCGGGGTTGGGGGGACCCAGTACTTC.